The 12 T cell receptor beta chains presented below share a single source sample, sequenced in a study of blood T cells in healthy people across ages. The authors ran a second PCR of about 7 to 11 cycles using a sample-barcoded 5' primer and a J-beta primer mix. TCRdb used MiXCR to reprocess the 5' RACE reads, holding one entry per CDR3 protein. The repertoire holds some 880,000 distinct CDR3 sequences, with 35% to 40% as singletons. Sequenced material: blood. These receptors were obtained from a man aged 18 to 29 in good health.

The chain employs TRBV19 and TRBJ2-7; no definite D call. The germline V gene encodes CDR1 LNHDA and CDR2 SQIVND (reference sequence). The CDR3 extends over 12 amino acids. Trimming stripped 3 bases from V and 7 bases from J, with 10 bases between. The CDR3 loop reads CASSIGPNEQYF. In DNA, the CDR3 is TGTGCCAGTAGTATTGGCCCAAATGAGCAGTACTTC. The full variable domain, rest sourced from reference TRBV19 and TRBJ2-7, is DGGITQSPKYLFRKEGQNVTLSCEQNLNHDAMYWYRQDPGQGLRLIYYSQIVNDFQKGDIAEGYSVSREKKESFPLTVTSAQKNPTAFYLCASSIGPNEQYFGPGTRLTVT.

This clonotype was counted ten times or more. V is TRBV4-1 and J is TRBJ1-2; D gene uncertain. Germline values: CDR1 MGHRA, CDR2 YSYEKL. CDR3 length: 15 residues. V shed 1 base and J shed 1 base, with 10 bases lying between them. In DNA form, the CDR3 reads TGCGCCAGCAGCCAAGGCCAGGAGATTAACTATGGCTACACCTTC. It specifies CASSQGQEINYGYTF.

This clonotype was seen only a few times. The rearrangement joins TRBV12-3 or TRBV12-4 to TRBJ2-1; D is ambiguous. This CDR3 is 15 amino acids long. Trimming removed 6 bases at V and 0 bases at J, with 12 bases between. The CDR3 region has the DNA TGTGCCAGCAGCCCGATGCTCCGCTCCTACAATGAGCAGTTCTTC. It codes for CASSPMLRSYNEQFF.

A few counts support this clonotype. The DNA of the CDR3 is TGCAGTGCTCCCCCAGGGAGCTCCTACAATGAGCAGTTCTTC. The encoded protein is CSAPPGSSYNEQFF. This chain links TRBV20-1 with TRBJ2-1; D is perhaps TRBD1 or TRBD2 (5 bases each). The length of the CDR3 is 14 residues. The V gene's germline CDR1 is DFQATT and CDR2 SNEGSKA (reference sequence). The V end was cut by 5 bases, the J end by 0 bases, with 11 bases between.

This clonotype has more than one count but fewer than ten. The gene calls are TRBV4-3 and TRBJ2-5; no firm D call. Germline loops: CDR1 LGHNA, CDR2 YSLEER. The CDR3 extends over 14 amino acids. V was shortened by 0 bases and J by 4 bases, with 9 bases between the two germline ends. The CDR3 region is CASSQDGQRETQYF. The CDR3 DNA is TGCGCCAGCAGCCAAGACGGGCAGAGAGAGACCCAGTACTTC.

This clonotype was seen at least ten times. The genes are TRBV7-2 and TRBJ2-5; 8 nucleotides agree with TRBD1. Germline V gene sequence: CDR1 SGHTA, CDR2 FQGNSA. The CDR3 spans 16 residues. The trim removed 4 bases at V and 1 base at J, leaving 8 bases unmatched. In DNA form, the CDR3 reads TGTGCCAGCAGCTCGGGACAGGTACTTCTCCAAGAGACCCAGTACTTC. Its translation: CASSSGQVLLQETQYF.

This clonotype was picked up many times. The chain links TRBV7-2 to TRBJ2-1; 10 bases match TRBD2. The J segment lost 12 bases and the V segment lost 3 bases, leaving 11 bases of the junction unmatched. The CDR3 spans 15 residues. Germline CDR1 is SGHTA and CDR2 is FQGNSA. DNA for the CDR3: TGTGCCAGCAGCTTGCTTACTAGCGGGGTGCGGGGGCAGTTCTTC. This codes for CASSLLTSGVRGQFF.

CDR3 region: CASSTPTENTEAFF. CDR3 bases: TGTGCCAGCAGTACGCCGACAGAGAACACTGAAGCTTTCTTT. V usage is TRBV6-5 and J usage is TRBJ1-1, with a possible D match to TRBD1 (5 bases). The V gene lost 5 bases and the J gene lost 1 base, with 11 bases spanning the gap. This CDR3 has 14 residues. Germline V gene data show CDR1 as MNHEY and CDR2 as SVGAGI.

The chain employs TRBV7-2 and TRBJ2-5; D is perhaps TRBD1 (6 bases). The CDR3 extends over 12 amino acids. V was shortened by 5 bases and J by 11 bases, with 15 bases between the two germline ends. Germline CDR1 and CDR2: SGHTA and FQGNSA. This chain's CDR3 is CASSHRVREQYF. The DNA for the CDR3 is TGTGCCAGCAGCCACAGGGTAAGGGAGCAGTACTTC.

The sample holds a few counts of this clonotype. V usage is TRBV2 and J usage is TRBJ2-3; D remains ambiguous. CDR3 size: 15 residues. Trimming took off 3 bases at V and 2 bases at J, with 12 bases between the two ends. Germline assignment: CDR1 SNHLY and CDR2 FYNNEI. The CDR3 region is CASSEDRTNTDTQYF. The CDR3 DNA sequence: TGTGCCAGCAGTGAGGACCGAACTAACACAGATACGCAGTATTTT.

This clonotype was recorded at least ten times. The rearrangement uses TRBV13 and TRBJ2-7; D remains unclear. The V gene lost 1 base and the J gene lost 6 bases, with 7 bases spanning the gap. The CDR3 is made up of 12 amino acids. In germline, CDR1 is PRHDT, CDR2 FYEKMQ (reference sequence). Here the CDR3 reads CASSLDYPEQYF. The DNA for the CDR3 is TGTGCCAGCAGCTTAGATTACCCCGAGCAGTACTTC.

There are a few counts of this clonotype. The chain has TRBV5-1 and TRBJ2-1; D not certain. Germline CDR1 is SGHRS and CDR2 is YFSETQ. The CDR3 is 12 amino acids. Deletions cut 5 bases from V and 9 bases from J, with 12 bases between. The CDR3 region is CASSFDVGEQFF. As DNA, the CDR3 is TGCGCCAGCAGTTTTGACGTGGGTGAGCAGTTCTTC. The whole variable domain, remainder taken from reference TRBV5-1 and TRBJ2-1, is KAGVTQTPRYLIKTRGQQVTLSCSPISGHRSVSWYQQTPGQGLQFLFEYFSETQRNKGNFPGRFSGRQFSNSRSEMNVSTLELGDSALYLCASSFDVGEQFFGPGTRLTVL.